Following are 23 T cell receptor beta chains from one sample sequenced in a study of blood T cell repertoires in COVID-19. Assay: immunoSEQ multiplex PCR; the TCRdb copy retains only in-frame clones and omits some. The sample carries around 170,000 clones, roughly 80% recorded once. The sample taken for sequencing was PBMCs or T cells enriched from blood (not recorded which). All receptors derive from a man in his 60s who had been exposed to COVID-19.

The chain carries TRBV5-6 and TRBJ1-4, with 10 bases identical to TRBD1. CDR1 is SGHDT and CDR2 is YYEEEE in the germline V gene. The CDR3 spans 15 residues. Trimming at V came to 4 bases and at J to 11 bases, leaving 11 bases not matched to a gene. The DNA of the CDR3 is TGTGCCAGCAGCACTGACAGGGGGCGCGGGGGGAAACTGTTTTTT. This codes for CASSTDRGRGGKLFF.

The CDR3 is CASSPGGRDEQFF. CDR3 DNA sequence: TGTGCCAGCTCCCCAGGCGGGAGAGATGAGCAGTTCTTC. This chain joins TRBV9 and TRBJ2-1; 7 bases line up with TRBD2. This CDR3 region has 13 residues. Germline lookup yields CDR1 SGDLS and CDR2 YYNGEE. V lost 7 bases to trimming and J lost 8 bases; unmatched junction nucleotides: 9.

The V call is TRBV12-5, the J call TRBJ2-7; TRBD1 matches 8 bases. The germline CDR1 and CDR2 sequences are LGHNT and FRNRAP. The CDR3 length is 15 residues. J lost 2 bases, V lost 0 bases, and 3 bases had no gene match. The CDR3 sequence: CASGLVRQGPYEQYF. The CDR3 region has the DNA TGTGCTAGTGGTTTGGTACGACAGGGGCCCTACGAGCAGTACTTC.

In this sample, this clone turned up a few times. The chain joins TRBV27 to TRBJ2-7; 10 nucleotides match TRBD1. The CDR3 consists of 13 residues. In germline, CDR1 is MNHEY, CDR2 SMNVEV (reference sequence). Germline trimming cut 5 bases from V and 12 bases from J; bases unmatched to any gene: 10. The CDR3 protein is CASSGTGTGEMYF. For the CDR3, the DNA is TGTGCCAGCAGTGGGACCGGGACAGGGGAAATGTACTTC.

The V and J genes are TRBV14 and TRBJ1-2; no reliable D call. V was trimmed by 0 bases and J by 4 bases, leaving 9 bases between them. Germline lookup yields CDR1 SGHDN and CDR2 FVKESK. The CDR3 length is 14 residues. The CDR3 sequence: CASSQDNNRYGYTF. Written as DNA, the CDR3 is TGTGCCAGCAGCCAAGATAACAACCGCTATGGCTACACCTTC. The complete variable domain, with remaining parts taken from reference TRBV14 and TRBJ1-2, reads EAGVTQFPSHSVIEKGQTVTLRCDPISGHDNLYWYRRVMGKEIKFLLHFVKESKQDESGMPNNRFLAERTGGTYSTLKVQPAELEDSGVYFCASSQDNNRYGYTFGSGTRLTVV.

The CDR3 protein is CASSEIAGGPQETQYF. The CDR3 DNA sequence: TGTGCCAGCAGCGAGATCGCGGGAGGGCCGCAAGAGACCCAGTACTTC. This chain joins TRBV9 and TRBJ2-5; 9 nucleotides match TRBD2. The ends lost 3 bases at V and 2 bases at J; junction bases unmatched: 8. Germline loops: CDR1 SGDLS, CDR2 YYNGEE. The CDR3 spans 16 residues. Variable domain in full (rest from reference TRBV9 and TRBJ2-5): DSGVTQTPKHLITATGQRVTLRCSPRSGDLSVYWYQQSLDQGLQFLIQYYNGEERAKGNILERFSAQQFPDLHSELNLSSLELGDSALYFCASSEIAGGPQETQYFGPGTRLLVL.

This clone was seen only once. CDR3 in DNA: TGTGCCAGCAGTTTATCAGGGGATCAGCCCCAGCATTTT. Translated, it gives CASSLSGDQPQHF. The rearrangement joins TRBV12-3 or TRBV12-4 to TRBJ1-5; TRBD1 might be the D (6 bases). With 2 bases removed from V and 5 bases from J, the gap between germline ends came to 7 bases. This CDR3 spans 13 amino acids.

The CDR3 reads CASSPLTSGTYNEQFF. The CDR3 coding sequence is TGTGCCAGCAGTCCACTGACTAGCGGGACATACAATGAGCAGTTCTTC. The chain uses TRBV27 and TRBJ2-1; TRBD2 matches at 11 bases. Germline CDR1 is MNHEY and CDR2 is SMNVEV (reference sequence). This CDR3 spans 16 amino acids. V dropped 5 bases and J dropped 4; count of bases not matched to a gene: 7.

This clone was seen once. The rearrangement uses TRBV7-3 and TRBJ2-4; TRBD2 is a possible D gene (5 bases). This CDR3 has 13 amino acids. The V gene's germline CDR1 is SGHTA and CDR2 FQGTGA. With 4 bases removed from V and 7 bases from J, the gap between germline ends came to 11 bases. The CDR3 DNA sequence: TGTGCCAGCAGCTACCGTCCGGGGAACATTCAGTACTTC. It encodes CASSYRPGNIQYF.

The V call is TRBV5-1, the J call TRBJ2-7; 7 nucleotides agree with TRBD1. Trimming cost V 4 bases and J 0 bases; bases outside gene matches: 7. The germline V gene has CDR1 SGHRS and CDR2 YFSETQ. The CDR3 runs 15 residues. CDR3 residues: CASSQYGTVSYEQYF. Written as DNA, the CDR3 is TGCGCCAGCAGCCAATACGGGACAGTCTCCTACGAGCAGTACTTC.

In its sample, this clone was seen a few times. J is TRBJ2-7 and V is TRBV6-5; possibly TRBD1 for D (6 bases). The CDR3 sequence is 15 residues long. Germline CDR1 reads MNHEY; CDR2 reads SVGAGI. Trimming shortened V by 6 bases and J by 4 bases, and 19 bases separated the two germline ends. This chain's CDR3 is CASSFGRRGLYEQYF. CDR3 nucleotides: TGTGCCAGCAGCTTTGGTCGCAGGGGATTGTACGAGCAGTACTTC.

The chain couples TRBV3-1 (or the pseudogene TRBV3-2) to TRBJ2-6; TRBD1 agrees at 8 bases. CDR3 length equals 16 residues. Per germline, CDR1 LGHDT and CDR2 YNNKEL (reference sequence). Unmatched junction bases numbered 3, after V lost 2 bases and J lost 3 bases. The CDR3 coding sequence is TGTGCCAGCAGCCAAAGACAGGGGAGTGGGGCCAACGTCCTGACTTTC. It specifies CASSQRQGSGANVLTF.

This rearrangement joins TRBV19 to TRBJ2-5, with D perhaps TRBD1 (5 bases). Trimming shortened V by 1 base and J by 3 bases, and 6 bases separated the two germline ends. Germline V gives CDR1 LNHDA, CDR2 SQIVND (reference sequence). CDR3 size: 13 residues. Here the CDR3 DNA reads TGTGCCAGTAGTATAGGACAGAAAGAGACCCAGTACTTC. Its translation is CASSIGQKETQYF.

The chain couples TRBV5-3 to TRBJ2-6; tentatively, D is TRBD1 (6 bases). TRBV5-3 is designated an ORF whose function remains uncertain. V lost 4 bases and J 0 bases, leaving 14 bases between the germline ends. CDR3 size: 17 residues. The CDR3 DNA sequence: TGTGCCAGAAGCGGGGACAAGGGGAGCTCTGGGGCCAACGTCCTGACTTTC. It specifies CARSGDKGSSGANVLTF.

V gene TRBV9 combines with J gene TRBJ1-1; D is ambiguous. The CDR3 length is 18 residues. The germline V and J ends were trimmed by 0 bases and 2 bases, with 20 bases remaining between them. Looked up from germline, CDR1 is SGDLS and CDR2 is YYNGEE. The CDR3 region is CASSVVIHMGGINTEAFF. CDR3 coding DNA: TGTGCCAGCAGCGTAGTAATCCACATGGGCGGGATAAACACTGAAGCTTTCTTT. Full variable domain (rest looked up from reference TRBV9 and TRBJ1-1): DSGVTQTPKHLITATGQRVTLRCSPRSGDLSVYWYQQSLDQGLQFLIQYYNGEERAKGNILERFSAQQFPDLHSELNLSSLELGDSALYFCASSVVIHMGGINTEAFFGQGTRLTVV.

The V gene is TRBV2, the J gene TRBJ2-7; D remains unclear. The CDR3 is made up of 16 amino acids. Germline V lookup: CDR1 SNHLY, CDR2 FYNNEI. Trimming removed 6 bases from V and 0 bases from J, with 18 bases in between. The CDR3 DNA follows: TGTGCCAGCAGCGAAACGCGTGTCCGGAGCTCCTACGAGCAGTACTTC. The encoded protein is CASSETRVRSSYEQYF. Full variable domain (rest looked up from reference TRBV2 and TRBJ2-7): EPEVTQTPSHQVTQMGQEVILRCVPISNHLYFYWYRQILGQKVEFLVSFYNNEISEKSEIFDDQFSVERPDGSNFTLKIRSTKLEDSAMYFCASSETRVRSSYEQYFGPGTRLTVT.

This clone was observed a handful of times. The chain recombines TRBV6-1 with TRBJ1-1; D is uncertain. The V end lost 3 bases, the J end lost 0 bases, and 17 bases lay between the germline ends. Germline lookup yields CDR1 MNHNS and CDR2 SASEGT. This CDR3 is 17 amino acids long. The CDR3 spells CASSEETRNILNTEAFF. CDR3 DNA sequence: TGTGCCAGCAGTGAGGAGACGCGGAATATCTTGAACACTGAAGCTTTCTTT.

The chain recombines TRBV11-3 with TRBJ2-3; TRBD2 aligns across 10 bases. V shed 0 bases and J 3 bases; nucleotides not matched to a gene: 12. Germline V lookup: CDR1 SGHNT, CDR2 YENEEA. This CDR3 has 19 residues. The CDR3 loop is CASSLDNWLAGVRTDTQYF. In DNA, the CDR3 is TGTGCCAGCAGCTTAGATAACTGGCTAGCGGGAGTTCGTACAGATACGCAGTATTTT. The variable domain in full, with the rest retrieved from reference TRBV11-3 and TRBJ2-3, is EAGVVQSPRYKIIEKKQPVAFWCNPISGHNTLYWYLQNLGQGPELLIRYENEEAVDDSQLPKDRFSAERLKGVDSTLKIQPAELGDSAVYLCASSLDNWLAGVRTDTQYFGPGTRLTVL.

In this sample, this clone turned up once. J is TRBJ2-5 and V is TRBV29-1; D remains unclear. Trimming took off 5 bases at V and 1 base at J, with 5 bases between the two ends. The CDR3 spans 11 residues. Germline V gives CDR1 SQVTM, CDR2 ANQGSEA. The DNA for the CDR3 is TGCAGCGTTTCTCCCCAAGAGACCCAGTACTTC. Translating it yields CSVSPQETQYF.

The rearrangement joins TRBV27 to TRBJ2-7; 9 bases map to TRBD2. Germline V lookup: CDR1 MNHEY, CDR2 SMNVEV (reference sequence). The length of the CDR3 is 15 residues. Trimming took 3 bases from V and 2 from J; bases not matched to a gene: 5. In DNA, the CDR3 is TGTGCCAGCAGTTTGGCGACTAGCGGAACCTACGAGCAGTACTTC. Its translation is CASSLATSGTYEQYF.

CDR3 nucleotide sequence: TGTGCCAGCAGCGTATCTAGGGGAGAGACCCAGTACTTC. This sequence encodes CASSVSRGETQYF. The gene calls are TRBV5-6 and TRBJ2-5; D is possibly TRBD1 (5 bases). Germline CDR1 SGHDT, CDR2 YYEEEE. V was shortened by 4 bases and J by 4 bases, with 11 bases between the two germline ends. The CDR3 contains 13 residues.

The chain employs TRBV6-5 and TRBJ2-1; 7 positions match TRBD2. Trimming cost V 5 bases and J 2 bases; bases outside gene matches: 6. Germline V gene sequence: CDR1 MNHEY, CDR2 SVGAGI. The CDR3 totals 15 residues. The CDR3 protein is CASSSGTPTYNEQFF. The DNA for the CDR3 is TGTGCCAGCAGTAGCGGGACTCCCACCTACAATGAGCAGTTCTTC.

This rearrangement joins TRBV5-1 to TRBJ2-7; tentative D call: TRBD1 (5 bases). Trimming took off 0 bases at V and 5 bases at J, with 15 bases between the two ends. The CDR3 has 15 amino acids. Germline CDR1 and CDR2: SGHRS and YFSETQ. CDR3 nucleotides: TGCGCCAGCAGCTTGGGGGGCCTTCCTGGGGACGAGCAGTACTTC. Protein: CASSLGGLPGDEQYF.